Sequencing of this TCR beta chain was carried out in a study of blood T cells in healthy people across ages. This clonotype has more than one count but fewer than ten. V lost 2 bases to trimming and J lost 6 bases, with 23 bases between them. The CDR3 runs to 17 residues. Per the germline V gene, CDR1 is MNHEY and CDR2 is SMNVEV (reference sequence). Then a second PCR, running roughly 6 to 12 cycles, was carried out with a sample-barcoded 5' primer and a J-beta primer mix. TCRdb reprocessed the 5' RACE reads via MiXCR and lists one record per CDR3 protein. The top ten hold roughly 22% of the sample, which has 600,000 to 1,000,000 distinct CDR3 sequences, more than 45% seen once.

The chain recombines TRBV27 with TRBJ2-7; tentatively, D is TRBD1 or TRBD2 (6 bases each). The sequencing input was blood. This sequence originates from a man aged 25 to 40 in good health. CDR3 protein: CASSLSRGQGTPVEQYF. CDR3 sequence (DNA): TGTGCCAGCAGTTTAAGTCGGGGCCAGGGGACTCCCGTCGAGCAGTACTTC.